These 20 T cell receptor beta chains were sequenced from one sample in a study of control samples from healthy donors and cancer patients (dated by TCRdb to 2020 to 2022). Library preparation employed the immunoSEQ multiplex PCR assay. Sourced from immuneACCESS, this table was stored by TCRdb with only in-frame sequences that have V and J called. A share of the clones is absent; for the studies checked, an unresolved V gene accounts for under half, and the remainder has no known explanation. Present in this sample are 200,000 to 250,000 clones, 85% to 95% of which were seen just once. Jointly, the top ten make up around 1.5% of the sample. Material: blood. The receptors originated from a man aged 50 or older in good health.

This chain joins TRBV11-3 and TRBJ1-1; D uncertain. Looked up from germline, CDR1 is SGHNT and CDR2 is YENEEA. The CDR3 has 14 amino acids. V lost 5 bases and J 5 bases, leaving 15 bases between the germline ends. In DNA, the CDR3 is TGTGCCAGCAGCAAATCGAGTGGGGAAACTGAAGCTTTCTTT. As protein: CASSKSSGETEAFF.

The chain joins TRBV25-1 to TRBJ1-4; D is uncertain. With 0 bases removed from V and 8 bases from J, the gap between germline ends came to 13 bases. The germline CDR1 and CDR2 sequences are MGHDK and SYGVNS. The CDR3 covers 15 residues. CDR3 DNA sequence: TGTGCCAGCAGTGAATATAGGCACACGGGAGAAAAACTGTTTTTT. Protein: CASSEYRHTGEKLFF.

The chain carries TRBV15 and TRBJ2-7; D possibly corresponds to TRBD2 (6 bases). Germline-derived CDR1 and CDR2 are LNHNV and YYDKDF (reference sequence). V was shortened by 3 bases and J by 0 bases, with 9 bases between the two germline ends. This CDR3 region has 14 residues. CDR3 bases: TGTGCCACCAGCAGCGGGGGTAGCTCCTACGAGCAGTACGTC. It is translated as CATSSGGSSYEQYV.

J is TRBJ1-1 and V is TRBV2; D is unclear. V lost 2 bases, J lost 0 bases, and 13 bases lay in between. This CDR3 has 16 amino acids. Germline V lookup: CDR1 SNHLY, CDR2 FYNNEI. The CDR3 sequence is CASSETLEAMNTEAFF. The CDR3 DNA is TGTGCCAGCAGTGAAACCCTAGAGGCAATGAACACTGAAGCTTTCTTT. Full variable domain (remainder filled in from reference TRBV2 and TRBJ1-1): EPEVTQTPSHQVTQMGQEVILRCVPISNHLYFYWYRQILGQKVEFLVSFYNNEISEKSEIFDDQFSVERPDGSNFTLKIRSTKLEDSAMYFCASSETLEAMNTEAFFGQGTRLTVV.

This clone has only one observation. The V call is TRBV25-1, the J call TRBJ1-3; D is possibly TRBD1 (5 bases). The V gene lost 0 bases and the J gene lost 7 bases, with 16 bases spanning the gap. CDR1 is MGHDK and CDR2 is SYGVNS in the germline V gene. The CDR3 sequence is 16 residues long. The CDR3: CASSEYIQQGGNTIYF. CDR3 coding DNA: TGTGCCAGCAGTGAATATATTCAGCAGGGAGGGAACACCATATATTTT.

The chain links TRBV19 to TRBJ2-2, with D possibly being TRBD1 (6 bases). The CDR3 is made up of 15 amino acids. V lost 7 bases and J 4 bases, leaving 16 bases between the germline ends. Germline-derived CDR1 and CDR2 are LNHDA and SQIVND (reference sequence). The CDR3 nucleotides are TGTGCCAGTAAGGATCAGGGGCCGGGCACCGGGGAGCTGTTTTTT. This codes for CASKDQGPGTGELFF.

This chain joins TRBV28 and TRBJ2-3; perhaps D is TRBD1 or TRBD2 (6 bases each). The CDR3 runs 15 residues. Per germline, CDR1 MDHEN and CDR2 SYDVKM. V gave up 6 bases and J gave up 8 bases, with 21 bases separating them. This chain's CDR3 is CASRKPGGPGFTQYF. The CDR3 DNA follows: TGTGCCAGCAGGAAACCTGGGGGGCCGGGGTTTACGCAGTATTTT.

The V gene is TRBV7-2, the J gene TRBJ2-5; 7 bases align to TRBD1. This CDR3 has 13 amino acids. Germline loops: CDR1 SGHTA, CDR2 FQGNSA. After removal of 4 bases from V and 3 bases from J, the junction contained 2 bases not matched to a gene. The CDR3 reads CASSYDREETQYF. CDR3 nucleotide sequence: TGTGCCAGCAGCTACGACAGGGAAGAGACCCAGTACTTC.

Of note for this clone: The same CDR3 arises from other DNA sequences in this sample as well. V gene TRBV15 combines with J gene TRBJ2-1, with D unresolved. CDR3 length: 11 amino acids. Germline CDR1 and CDR2: LNHNV and YYDKDF (reference sequence). Trimming shortened V by 3 bases and J by 3 bases, and 0 bases separated the two germline ends. The CDR3 sequence is CATSSYNEQFF. The CDR3, as DNA: TGTGCCACCAGCAGCTACAATGAGCAGTTCTTC.

The J gene is TRBJ2-7, the V gene TRBV7-2, with 15 bases aligning to TRBD2. The CDR3 contains 18 residues. The V and J ends lost 6 bases and 2 bases, in that order; junction bases with no gene match: 11. Per the germline V gene, CDR1 is SGHTA and CDR2 is FQGNSA. The CDR3 here is CASSHGTSGGTFTYEQYF. Written as DNA, the CDR3 is TGTGCCAGCAGTCACGGGACTAGCGGGGGGACCTTCACCTACGAGCAGTACTTC.

The chain employs TRBV10-2 and TRBJ1-2; D not resolved. V was shortened by 3 bases and J by 4 bases, with 6 bases between the two germline ends. Germline CDR1 is WSHSY and CDR2 is SAAADI. CDR3 length: 12 residues. CDR3 sequence reads: CASSESLYGYTF. The CDR3 nucleotides are TGCGCCAGCAGTGAATCCCTCTATGGCTACACCTTC.

This clone came up once. V gene TRBV3-1 (or the pseudogene TRBV3-2) combines with J gene TRBJ1-2; 7 bases are shared with TRBD1. The V and J ends lost 4 bases and 6 bases, in that order; junction bases with no gene match: 5. The CDR3 runs to 13 residues. Per germline, CDR1 LGHDT and CDR2 YNNKEL (reference sequence). DNA for the CDR3: TGTGCCAGCAGCCGCGGGACAGCGAATGGCTACACCTTC. It yields the protein CASSRGTANGYTF.

V is TRBV5-1 and J is TRBJ1-4; unclear D gene. Per germline, CDR1 SGHRS and CDR2 YFSETQ. The V end was cut by 4 bases, the J end by 3 bases, with 13 bases between. This CDR3 region has 15 residues. This CDR3 reads CASSGTGPPNEKLFF. As DNA, the CDR3 is TGCGCCAGCAGCGGTACCGGGCCCCCTAATGAAAAACTGTTTTTT.

The chain couples TRBV20-1 to TRBJ1-4; possibly TRBD1 for D (5 bases). The CDR3 is 11 residues long. Germline loops: CDR1 DFQATT, CDR2 SNEGSKA (reference sequence). V gave up 4 bases and J gave up 8 bases, with 8 bases separating them. The CDR3, as DNA: TGCAGTGCTATATACAGGGAAAAACTGTTTTTT. It translates to CSAIYREKLFF.

The chain joins TRBV3-1 (or the pseudogene TRBV3-2) to TRBJ1-2; D perhaps matches TRBD1 (6 bases). This CDR3 region has 13 residues. Deletions cut 3 bases from V and 6 bases from J, with 11 bases between. The V gene's germline CDR1 is LGHDT and CDR2 YNNKEL (reference sequence). This chain's CDR3 is CASSQMGGHGYTF. The CDR3, as DNA: TGTGCCAGCAGCCAGATGGGGGGCCATGGCTACACCTTC.

This clone has just one count. The V call is TRBV29-1, the J call TRBJ1-1, with D unclear. The CDR3 covers 13 residues. Per the germline V gene, CDR1 is SQVTM and CDR2 is ANQGSEA. The CDR3 nucleotides read TGCAGTGCCTTCAGCGACATCAACACTGAAGCTTTCTTT. Its translation is CSAFSDINTEAFF.

The chain links TRBV7-9 to TRBJ1-6; D unresolved. Per the germline V gene, CDR1 is SEHNR and CDR2 is FQNEAQ (reference sequence). The CDR3 sequence is 11 residues long. The V end lost 5 bases, the J end lost 7 bases, and 3 bases lay between the germline ends. This CDR3 is CASSANSPLHF. CDR3 nucleotide sequence: TGTGCCAGCAGCGCAAATTCACCCCTCCACTTT.

CDR3 loop: CASSRQGAGSGANVLTF. CDR3 nucleotide sequence: TGTGCCAGCAGTAGACAGGGGGCTGGCTCTGGGGCCAACGTCCTGACTTTC. The V and J genes are TRBV6-2 or TRBV6-3 and TRBJ2-6, with 10 bases identical to TRBD1. The V and J ends lost 5 bases and 0 bases, in that order; junction bases with no gene match: 4. The CDR3 sequence is 17 residues long. Per germline, CDR1 MNHEY and CDR2 SVGEGT.

V and J are TRBV28 and TRBJ1-5; no firm D call. The CDR3 is made up of 14 amino acids. Trimming removed 7 bases from V and 1 base from J, with 11 bases in between. Germline V gives CDR1 MDHEN, CDR2 SYDVKM. DNA of the CDR3: TGTGCCAGCAATTCGGACCTGAGCAATCAGCCCCAGCATTTT. Amino acids: CASNSDLSNQPQHF.

V gene TRBV11-2 combines with J gene TRBJ2-5, with TRBD2 as a possible D gene (6 bases). Trimming removed 2 bases from V and 5 bases from J, with 15 bases in between. Looked up from germline, CDR1 is SGHAT and CDR2 is FQNNGV. The length of the CDR3 is 15 residues. The CDR3 nucleotides read TGTGCCAGCAGCTTAAGCGGTAGACTAGGGGAGACCCAGTACTTC. It yields the protein CASSLSGRLGETQYF. Full variable domain (remainder filled in from reference TRBV11-2 and TRBJ2-5): EAGVAQSPRYKIIEKRQSVAFWCNPISGHATLYWYQQILGQGPKLLIQFQNNGVVDDSQLPKDRFSAERLKGVDSTLKIQPAKLEDSAVYLCASSLSGRLGETQYFGPGTRLLVL.